This TCR beta chain was sequenced during a study of shared clonotypes between healthy human individuals. Study in general: Each donor's CD4 naive and CD4 memory cells filled three plates apiece, CD8 naive two, and CD8 memory one.

The repertoire was sequenced with immunoSEQ multiplex PCR; TCRdb's copy has only in-frame clones and lacks some. The sample comprises some 2,500,000 clones, 80% to 95% of which are singletons, and roughly 0.36% rests with the top ten. Looked up from germline, CDR1 is MNHNS and CDR2 is SASEGT. CDR3 length: 15 amino acids. V gave up 2 bases and J gave up 12 bases; unmatched junction bases: 13. Sequencing was done on a sample of naive CD4+ T cells from PBMCs. The subset: CD45RA+ positively selected. This clonotype originated in a man younger than 30 in good health. Some clones in this sample may be carry-over from other donors' samples. The chain carries TRBV6-1 and TRBJ2-1, with 7 nucleotides matching TRBD2. CDR3: CASSERGVGRIGQFF. CDR3 DNA: TGTGCCAGCAGTGAACGAGGGGTCGGGAGGATAGGGCAGTTCTTC.